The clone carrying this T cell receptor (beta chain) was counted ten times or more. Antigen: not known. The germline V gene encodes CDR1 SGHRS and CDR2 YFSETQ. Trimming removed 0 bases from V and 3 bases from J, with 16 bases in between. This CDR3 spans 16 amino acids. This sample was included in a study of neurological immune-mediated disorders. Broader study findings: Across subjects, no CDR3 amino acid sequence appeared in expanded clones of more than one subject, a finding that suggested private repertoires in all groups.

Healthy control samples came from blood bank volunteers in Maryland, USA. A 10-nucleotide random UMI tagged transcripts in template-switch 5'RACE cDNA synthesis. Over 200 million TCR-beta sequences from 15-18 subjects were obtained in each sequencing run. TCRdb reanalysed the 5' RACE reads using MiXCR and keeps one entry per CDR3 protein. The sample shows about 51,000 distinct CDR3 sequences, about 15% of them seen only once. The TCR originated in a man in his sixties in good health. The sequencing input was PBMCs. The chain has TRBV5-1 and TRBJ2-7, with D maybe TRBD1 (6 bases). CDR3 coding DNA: TGCGCCAGCAGCTTGGGATCGGGACAAGCCCTCTACGAGCAGTACTTC. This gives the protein CASSLGSGQALYEQYF. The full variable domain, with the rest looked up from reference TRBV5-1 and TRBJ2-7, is KAGVTQTPRYLIKTRGQQVTLSCSPISGHRSVSWYQQTPGQGLQFLFEYFSETQRNKGNFPGRFSGRQFSNSRSEMNVSTLELGDSALYLCASSLGSGQALYEQYFGPGTRLTVT.